This TCR beta chain was captured by sequencing in a study of blood T cells in healthy people across ages. Germline-derived CDR1 and CDR2 are SQVTM and ANQGSEA. The J segment lost 4 bases and the V segment lost 6 bases, leaving 7 bases of the junction unmatched. The CDR3 is 14 amino acids. Using a J-beta primer mix together with a sample-barcoded 5' primer, a second PCR was run for about 6 to 11 cycles. Every cDNA was tagged by a template-switch adaptor with 12 random nucleotides. From the 5' RACE reads, TCRdb called clonotypes with MiXCR, one entry per CDR3 protein. The sample records 1,800,000 or so distinct CDR3 sequences, approximately 40% being singletons. This clonotype was seen repeatedly, ten times or more.

The source of this sequence is a human donor in good health. Sequencing used blood. The V call is TRBV29-1, the J call TRBJ2-3; 10 bases match TRBD1. Here the CDR3 reads CSVDRDRGADTQYF. Here the CDR3 DNA reads TGCAGCGTGGACCGGGACAGGGGTGCAGATACGCAGTATTTT.